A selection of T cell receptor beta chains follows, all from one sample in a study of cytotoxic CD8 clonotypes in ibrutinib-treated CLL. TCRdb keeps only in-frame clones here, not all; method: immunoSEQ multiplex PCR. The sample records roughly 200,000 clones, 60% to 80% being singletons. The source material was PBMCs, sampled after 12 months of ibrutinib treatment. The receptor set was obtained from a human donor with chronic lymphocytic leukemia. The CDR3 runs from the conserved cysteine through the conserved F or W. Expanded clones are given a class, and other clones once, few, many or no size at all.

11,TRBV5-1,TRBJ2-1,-,CASSLAAEQFF
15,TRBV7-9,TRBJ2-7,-,CASSLVTGVSYEQYF
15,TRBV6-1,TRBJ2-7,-,CASSKTGQGATEQYF
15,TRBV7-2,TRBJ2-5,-,CASSHTRGSGETQYF
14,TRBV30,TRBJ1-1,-,CAWSVSGPNTEAFF
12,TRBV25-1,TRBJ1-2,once,CASSEISYGYTF
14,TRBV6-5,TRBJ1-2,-,CASSFSRTAYGYTF
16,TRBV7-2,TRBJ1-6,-,CASRTGTGGYGSPLHF
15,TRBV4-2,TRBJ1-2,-,CASSQQTGGAYGYTF
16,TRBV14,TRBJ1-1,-,CASSQDLIGIGTEAFF
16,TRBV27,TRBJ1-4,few,CASTPSPGRANEKLFF
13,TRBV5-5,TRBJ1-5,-,CASSPLGNQPQHF
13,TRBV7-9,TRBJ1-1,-,CASSLDGGDEAFF
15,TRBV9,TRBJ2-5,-,CASSPLSTTWETQYF
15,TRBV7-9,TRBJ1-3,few,CASSWGTASGNTIYF
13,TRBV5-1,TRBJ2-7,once,CASSLAAGGEQYF
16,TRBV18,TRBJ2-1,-,CASSPPSRLAYNEQFF
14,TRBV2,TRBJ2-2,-,CASRDSPNTGELFF
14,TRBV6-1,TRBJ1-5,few,CASSRTDSNQPQHF
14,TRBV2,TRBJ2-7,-,CASSEDRGGYEQYF
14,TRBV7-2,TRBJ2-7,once,CASSLVWGAHEQYF
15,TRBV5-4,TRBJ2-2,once,CASSSRDGNTGELFF
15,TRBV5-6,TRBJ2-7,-,CASSVGFPEPYEQYF
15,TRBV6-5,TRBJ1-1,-,CASSGTGHRDTEAFF
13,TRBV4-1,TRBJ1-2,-,CASSRNRGSGYTF
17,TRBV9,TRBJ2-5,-,CASSARQSPGREETQYF
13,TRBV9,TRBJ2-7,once,CASSSGGSDEQYF
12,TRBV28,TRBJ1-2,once,CASAGFNYGYTF
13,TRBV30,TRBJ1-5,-,CAWQTGRNQPQHF
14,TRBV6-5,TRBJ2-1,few,CASSYSGGQKEQFF
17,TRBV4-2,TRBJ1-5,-,CASSQGTGVGSNQPQHF
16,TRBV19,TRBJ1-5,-,CASIPGGGIGNQPQHF
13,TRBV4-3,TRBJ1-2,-,CASSQAAGHGYTF
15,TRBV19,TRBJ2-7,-,CASSPGTGGSYEQYF
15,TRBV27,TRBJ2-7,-,CASSRSRGYSYEQYF
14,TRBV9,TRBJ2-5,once,CASSEAGGRETQYF
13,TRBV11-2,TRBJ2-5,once,CASSPGQMETQYF
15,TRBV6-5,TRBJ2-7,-,CASSFLAGASYEQYF
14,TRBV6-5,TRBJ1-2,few,CASSYFGGNYGYTF
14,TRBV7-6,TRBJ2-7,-,CASSLARSSYEQYF
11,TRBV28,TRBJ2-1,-,CASSTGTGSVF
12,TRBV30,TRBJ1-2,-,CAWSVGAPGYTF
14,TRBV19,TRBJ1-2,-,CAVRRGEANYGYTF
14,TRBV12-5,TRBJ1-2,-,CASGLFDGNYGYTF
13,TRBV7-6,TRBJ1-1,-,CASSLTGSTEAFF
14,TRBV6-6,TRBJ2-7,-,CASSYSSLVTSQYF